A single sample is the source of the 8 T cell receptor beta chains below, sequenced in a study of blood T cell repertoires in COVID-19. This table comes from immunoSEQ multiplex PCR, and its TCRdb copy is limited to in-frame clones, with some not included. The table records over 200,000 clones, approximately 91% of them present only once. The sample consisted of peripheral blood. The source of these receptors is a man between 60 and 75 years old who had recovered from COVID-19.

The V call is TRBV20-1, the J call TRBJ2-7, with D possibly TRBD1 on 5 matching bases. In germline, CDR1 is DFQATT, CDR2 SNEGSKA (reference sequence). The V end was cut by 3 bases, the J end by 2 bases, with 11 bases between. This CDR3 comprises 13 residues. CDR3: CSASETETYEQYF. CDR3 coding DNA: TGCAGTGCTAGTGAGACAGAAACCTACGAGCAGTACTTC.

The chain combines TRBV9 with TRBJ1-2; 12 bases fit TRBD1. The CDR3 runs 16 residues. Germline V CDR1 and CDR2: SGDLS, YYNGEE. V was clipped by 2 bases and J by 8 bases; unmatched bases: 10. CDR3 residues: CASSVDLGQGAGGYTF. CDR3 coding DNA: TGTGCCAGCAGCGTCGACCTGGGACAGGGGGCAGGGGGCTACACCTTC.

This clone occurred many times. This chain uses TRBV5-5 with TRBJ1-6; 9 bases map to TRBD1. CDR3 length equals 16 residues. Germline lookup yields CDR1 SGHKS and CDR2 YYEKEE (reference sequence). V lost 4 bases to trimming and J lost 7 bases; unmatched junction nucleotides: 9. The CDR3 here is CASSPIRTGENSPLHF. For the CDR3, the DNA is TGTGCCAGCAGCCCGATACGGACAGGGGAGAATTCACCCCTCCACTTT.

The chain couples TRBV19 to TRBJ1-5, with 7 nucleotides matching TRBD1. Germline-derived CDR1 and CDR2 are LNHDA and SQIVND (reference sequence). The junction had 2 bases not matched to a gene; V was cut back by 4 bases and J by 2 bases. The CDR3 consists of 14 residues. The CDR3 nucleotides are TGTGCCAGTAGTAGTACAGGGGGCAATCAGCCCCAGCATTTT. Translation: CASSSTGGNQPQHF.

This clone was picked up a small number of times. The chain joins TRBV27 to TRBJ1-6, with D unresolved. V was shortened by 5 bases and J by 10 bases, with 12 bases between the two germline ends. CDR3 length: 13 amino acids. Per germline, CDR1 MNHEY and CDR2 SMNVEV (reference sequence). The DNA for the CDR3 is TGTGCCAGCAGTCTATGGAGAGGATCACCCCTCCACTTT. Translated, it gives CASSLWRGSPLHF.

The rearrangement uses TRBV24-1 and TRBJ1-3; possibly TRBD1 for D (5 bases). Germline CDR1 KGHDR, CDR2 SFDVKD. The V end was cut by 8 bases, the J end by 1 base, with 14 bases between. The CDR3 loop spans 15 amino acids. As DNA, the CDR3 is TGTGCCACCACCAGGGTGTACGGGTCTGGAAACACCATATATTTT. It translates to CATTRVYGSGNTIYF.

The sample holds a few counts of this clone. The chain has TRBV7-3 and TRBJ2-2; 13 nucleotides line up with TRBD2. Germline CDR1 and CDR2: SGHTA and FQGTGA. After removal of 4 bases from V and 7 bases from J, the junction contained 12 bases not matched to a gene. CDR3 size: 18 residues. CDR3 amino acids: CASSSSGTSGGANGELFF. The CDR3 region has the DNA TGTGCCAGCAGCTCCTCCGGAACTAGCGGGGGGGCCAACGGGGAGCTGTTTTTT. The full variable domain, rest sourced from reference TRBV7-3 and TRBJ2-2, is GAGVSQTPSNKVTEKGKYVELRCDPISGHTALYWYRQSLGQGPEFLIYFQGTGAADDSGLPNDRFFAVRPEGSVSTLKIQRTERGDSAVYLCASSSSGTSGGANGELFFGEGSRLTVL.

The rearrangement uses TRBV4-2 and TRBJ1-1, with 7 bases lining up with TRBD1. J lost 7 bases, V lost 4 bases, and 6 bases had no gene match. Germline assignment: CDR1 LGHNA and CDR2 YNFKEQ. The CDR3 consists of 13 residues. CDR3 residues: CASSPTGWGEAFF. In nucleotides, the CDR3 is TGTGCCAGCAGCCCGACAGGGTGGGGTGAAGCTTTCTTT.